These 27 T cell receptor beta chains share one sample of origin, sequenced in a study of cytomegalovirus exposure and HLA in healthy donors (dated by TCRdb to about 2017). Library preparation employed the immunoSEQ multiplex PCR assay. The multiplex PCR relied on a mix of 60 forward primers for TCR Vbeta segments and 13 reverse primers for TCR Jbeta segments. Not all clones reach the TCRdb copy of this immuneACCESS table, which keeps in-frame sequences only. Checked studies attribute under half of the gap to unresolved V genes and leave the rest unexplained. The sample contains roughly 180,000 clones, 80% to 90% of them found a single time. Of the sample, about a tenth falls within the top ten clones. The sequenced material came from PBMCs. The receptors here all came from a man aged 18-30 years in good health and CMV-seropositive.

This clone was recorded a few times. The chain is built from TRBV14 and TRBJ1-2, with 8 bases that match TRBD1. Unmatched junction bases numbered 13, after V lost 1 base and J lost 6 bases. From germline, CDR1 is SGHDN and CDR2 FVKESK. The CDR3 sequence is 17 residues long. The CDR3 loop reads CASSQGRTGKGYDGYTF. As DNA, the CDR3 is TGTGCCAGCAGCCAAGGGCGGACAGGGAAGGGCTATGATGGCTACACCTTC.

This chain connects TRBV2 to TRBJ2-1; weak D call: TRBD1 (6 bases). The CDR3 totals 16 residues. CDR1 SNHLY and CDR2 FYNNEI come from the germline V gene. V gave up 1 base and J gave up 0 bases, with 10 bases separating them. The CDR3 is CASSEDGDNSYNEQFF. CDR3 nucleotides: TGTGCCAGCAGTGAAGATGGGGACAACTCCTACAATGAGCAGTTCTTC.

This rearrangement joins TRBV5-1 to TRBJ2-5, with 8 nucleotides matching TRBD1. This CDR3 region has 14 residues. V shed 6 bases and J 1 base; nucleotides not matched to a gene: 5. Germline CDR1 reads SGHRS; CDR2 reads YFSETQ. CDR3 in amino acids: CASTSQGVQETQYF. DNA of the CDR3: TGCGCCAGCACCTCACAGGGGGTCCAAGAGACCCAGTACTTC.

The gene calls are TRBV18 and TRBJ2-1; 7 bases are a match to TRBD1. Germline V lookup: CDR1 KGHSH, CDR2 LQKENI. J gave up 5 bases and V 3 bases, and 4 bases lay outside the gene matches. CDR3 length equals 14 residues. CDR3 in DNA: TGTGCCAGCTCACCCCGACAGGGAGACAATGAGCAGTTCTTC. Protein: CASSPRQGDNEQFF.

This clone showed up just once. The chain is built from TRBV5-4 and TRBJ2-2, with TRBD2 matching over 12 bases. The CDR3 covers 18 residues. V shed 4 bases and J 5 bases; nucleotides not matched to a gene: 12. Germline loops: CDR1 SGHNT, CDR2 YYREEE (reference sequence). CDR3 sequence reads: CASSPFGASGGATGELFF. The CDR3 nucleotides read TGTGCCAGCAGCCCCTTTGGCGCTAGCGGGGGGGCAACCGGGGAGCTGTTTTTT.

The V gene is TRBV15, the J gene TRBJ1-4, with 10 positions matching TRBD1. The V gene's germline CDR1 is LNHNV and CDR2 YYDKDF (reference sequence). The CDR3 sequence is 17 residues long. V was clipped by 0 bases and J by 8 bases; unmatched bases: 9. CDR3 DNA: TGTGCCACCAGCAGAGATCTGGTGGGGACAGGGGACGAAAAACTGTTTTTT. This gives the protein CATSRDLVGTGDEKLFF. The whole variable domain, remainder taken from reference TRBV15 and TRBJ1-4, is DAMVIQNPRYQVTQFGKPVTLSCSQTLNHNVMYWYQQKSSQAPKLLFHYYDKDFNNEADTPDNFQSRRPNTSFCFLDIRSPGLGDTAMYLCATSRDLVGTGDEKLFFGSGTQLSVL.

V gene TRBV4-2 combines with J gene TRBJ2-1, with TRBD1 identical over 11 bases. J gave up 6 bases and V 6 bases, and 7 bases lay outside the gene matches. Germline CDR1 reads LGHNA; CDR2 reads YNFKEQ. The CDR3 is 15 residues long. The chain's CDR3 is CASRRDRGSGNEQFF. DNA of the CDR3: TGTGCCAGCAGACGGGACAGGGGGTCAGGCAATGAGCAGTTCTTC.

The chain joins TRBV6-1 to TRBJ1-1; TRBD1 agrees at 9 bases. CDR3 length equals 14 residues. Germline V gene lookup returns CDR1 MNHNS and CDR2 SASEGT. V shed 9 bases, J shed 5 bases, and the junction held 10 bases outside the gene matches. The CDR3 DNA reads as TGTGCCAGTCGGGGACAGGGAATGGGGACTGAAGCTTTCTTT. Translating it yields CASRGQGMGTEAFF.

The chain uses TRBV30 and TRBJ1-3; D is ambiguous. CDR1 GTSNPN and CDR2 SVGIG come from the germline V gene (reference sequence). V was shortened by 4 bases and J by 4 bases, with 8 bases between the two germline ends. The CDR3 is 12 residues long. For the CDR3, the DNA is TGTGCCTGGAAACGGGTAGGAAACACCATATATTTT. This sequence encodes CAWKRVGNTIYF.

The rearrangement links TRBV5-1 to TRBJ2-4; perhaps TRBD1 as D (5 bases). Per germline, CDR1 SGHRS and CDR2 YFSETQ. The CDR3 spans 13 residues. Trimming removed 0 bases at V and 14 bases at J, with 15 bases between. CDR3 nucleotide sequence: TGCGCCAGCAGCTTGGCAGGGCTGGGGTGGGAGTACTTC. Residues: CASSLAGLGWEYF.

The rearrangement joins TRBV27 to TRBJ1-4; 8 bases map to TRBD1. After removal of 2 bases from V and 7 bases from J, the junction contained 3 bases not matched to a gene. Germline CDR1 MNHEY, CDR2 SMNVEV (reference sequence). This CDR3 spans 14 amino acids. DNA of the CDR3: TGTGCCAGCAGTTTAAACAGGGGGGTTGAAAAACTGTTTTTT. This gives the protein CASSLNRGVEKLFF. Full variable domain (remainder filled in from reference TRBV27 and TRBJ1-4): EAQVTQNPRYLITVTGKKLTVTCSQNMNHEYMSWYRQDPGLGLRQIYYSMNVEVTDKGDVPEGYKVSRKEKRNFPLILESPSPNQTSLYFCASSLNRGVEKLFFGSGTQLSVL.

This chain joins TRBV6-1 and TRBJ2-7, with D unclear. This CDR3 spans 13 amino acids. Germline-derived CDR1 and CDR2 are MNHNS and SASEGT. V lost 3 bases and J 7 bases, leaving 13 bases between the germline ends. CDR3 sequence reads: CASSDPSGGEQYF. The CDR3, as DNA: TGTGCCAGCAGTGATCCCTCAGGTGGAGAGCAGTACTTC.

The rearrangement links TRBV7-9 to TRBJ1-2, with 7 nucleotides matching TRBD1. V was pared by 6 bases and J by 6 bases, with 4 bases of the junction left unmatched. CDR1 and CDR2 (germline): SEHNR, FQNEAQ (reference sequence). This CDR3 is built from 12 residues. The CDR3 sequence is CASSFQGDGYTF. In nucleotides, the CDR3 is TGTGCCAGCAGTTTCCAGGGGGATGGCTACACCTTC.

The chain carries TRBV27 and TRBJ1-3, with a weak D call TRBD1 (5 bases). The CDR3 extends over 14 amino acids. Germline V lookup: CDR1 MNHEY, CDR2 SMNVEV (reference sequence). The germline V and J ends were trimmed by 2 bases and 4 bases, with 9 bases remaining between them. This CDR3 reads CASSLAGPGNTIYF. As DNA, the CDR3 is TGTGCCAGCAGTTTAGCAGGGCCCGGAAACACCATATATTTT.

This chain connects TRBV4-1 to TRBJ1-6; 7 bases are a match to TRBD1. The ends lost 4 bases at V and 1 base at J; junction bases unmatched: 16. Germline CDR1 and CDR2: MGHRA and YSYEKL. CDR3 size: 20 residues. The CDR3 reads CASSLFQGGRGNSYNSPLHF. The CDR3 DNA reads TGCGCCAGCAGCCTCTTTCAGGGGGGCAGGGGGAATTCCTATAATTCACCCCTCCACTTT.

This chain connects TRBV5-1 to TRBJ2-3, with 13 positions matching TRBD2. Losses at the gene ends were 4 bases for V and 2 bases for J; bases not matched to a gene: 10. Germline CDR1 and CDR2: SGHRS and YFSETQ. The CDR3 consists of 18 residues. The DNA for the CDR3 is TGCGCCAGCAGCGCCCCAACAACTAGCGGGGGGGCCACAGATACGCAGTATTTT. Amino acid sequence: CASSAPTTSGGATDTQYF.

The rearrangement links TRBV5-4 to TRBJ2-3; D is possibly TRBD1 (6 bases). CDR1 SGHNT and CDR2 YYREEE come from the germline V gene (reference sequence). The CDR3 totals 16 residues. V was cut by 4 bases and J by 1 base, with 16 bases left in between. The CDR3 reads CASSQGIRGGTDTQYF. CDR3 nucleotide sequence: TGTGCCAGCAGCCAGGGGATCAGGGGTGGCACAGATACGCAGTATTTT.

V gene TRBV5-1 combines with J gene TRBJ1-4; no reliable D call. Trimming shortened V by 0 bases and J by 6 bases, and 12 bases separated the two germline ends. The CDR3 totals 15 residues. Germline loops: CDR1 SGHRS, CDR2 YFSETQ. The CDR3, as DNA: TGCGCCAGCAGCTTGGCCGGCCCCGGGGATGAAAAACTGTTTTTT. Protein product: CASSLAGPGDEKLFF.

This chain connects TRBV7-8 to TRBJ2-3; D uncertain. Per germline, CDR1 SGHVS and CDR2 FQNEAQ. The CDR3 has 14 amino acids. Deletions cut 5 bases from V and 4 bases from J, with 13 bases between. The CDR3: CASSRDVDSDTQYF. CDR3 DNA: TGTGCCAGCAGCAGAGATGTTGACTCAGATACGCAGTATTTT.

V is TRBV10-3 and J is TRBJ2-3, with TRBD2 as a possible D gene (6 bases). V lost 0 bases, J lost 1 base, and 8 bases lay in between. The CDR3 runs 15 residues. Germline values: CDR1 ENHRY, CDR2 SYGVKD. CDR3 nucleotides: TGTGCCATCAGTGAGTCAACGGGGGGCACAGATACGCAGTATTTT. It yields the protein CAISESTGGTDTQYF.

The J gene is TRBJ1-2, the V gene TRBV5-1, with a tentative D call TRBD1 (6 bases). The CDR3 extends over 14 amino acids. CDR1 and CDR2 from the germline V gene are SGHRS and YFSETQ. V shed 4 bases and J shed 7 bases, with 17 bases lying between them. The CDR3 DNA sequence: TGCGCCAGCAGCATTACACAGGGTGGATCTGGCTACACCTTC. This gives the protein CASSITQGGSGYTF.

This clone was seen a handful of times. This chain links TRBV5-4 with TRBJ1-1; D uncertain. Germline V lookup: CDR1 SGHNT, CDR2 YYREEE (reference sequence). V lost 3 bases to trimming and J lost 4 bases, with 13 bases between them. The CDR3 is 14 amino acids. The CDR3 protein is CASSSVRGPTEAFF. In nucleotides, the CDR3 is TGTGCCAGCAGCTCGGTGCGGGGTCCCACTGAAGCTTTCTTT.

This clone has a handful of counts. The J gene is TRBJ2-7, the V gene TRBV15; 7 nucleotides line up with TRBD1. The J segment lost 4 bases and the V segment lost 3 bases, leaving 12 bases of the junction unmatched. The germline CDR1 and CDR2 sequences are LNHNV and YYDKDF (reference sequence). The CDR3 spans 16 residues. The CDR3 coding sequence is TGTGCCACCAGCAGGGGACGGGACAGCCAAATTTACGAGCAGTACTTC. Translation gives CATSRGRDSQIYEQYF. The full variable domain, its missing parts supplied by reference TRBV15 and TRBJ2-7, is DAMVIQNPRYQVTQFGKPVTLSCSQTLNHNVMYWYQQKSSQAPKLLFHYYDKDFNNEADTPDNFQSRRPNTSFCFLDIRSPGLGDTAMYLCATSRGRDSQIYEQYFGPGTRLTVT.

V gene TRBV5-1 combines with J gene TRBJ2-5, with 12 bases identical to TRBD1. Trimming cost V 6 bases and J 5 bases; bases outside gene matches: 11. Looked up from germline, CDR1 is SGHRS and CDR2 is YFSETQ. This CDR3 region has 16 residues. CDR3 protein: CASTRGTGGYGETQYF. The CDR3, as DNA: TGCGCCAGCACCAGAGGGACAGGGGGCTATGGTGAGACCCAGTACTTC.

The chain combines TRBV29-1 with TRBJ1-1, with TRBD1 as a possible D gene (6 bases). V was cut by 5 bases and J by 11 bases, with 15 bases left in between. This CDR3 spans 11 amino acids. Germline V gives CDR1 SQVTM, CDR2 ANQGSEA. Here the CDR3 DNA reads TGCAGCGTTTACAGGGAAAGTGCGGCTTTCTTT. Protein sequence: CSVYRESAAFF.

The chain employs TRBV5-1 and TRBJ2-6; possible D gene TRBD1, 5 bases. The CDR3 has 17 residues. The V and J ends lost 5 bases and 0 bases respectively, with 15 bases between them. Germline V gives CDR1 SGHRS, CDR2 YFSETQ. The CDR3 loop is CASRVTGGFSGANVLTF. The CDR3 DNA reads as TGCGCCAGCAGGGTAACAGGCGGATTCTCTGGGGCCAACGTCCTGACTTTC.

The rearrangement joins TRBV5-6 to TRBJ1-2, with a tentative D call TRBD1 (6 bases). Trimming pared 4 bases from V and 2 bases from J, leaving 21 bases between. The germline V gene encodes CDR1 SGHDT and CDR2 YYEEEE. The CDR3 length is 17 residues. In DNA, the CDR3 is TGTGCCAGCAGCGTCCTTGGTTCGGACAGCCAGAACTATGGCTACACCTTC. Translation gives CASSVLGSDSQNYGYTF.